The entry below gives a single T cell receptor beta chain sequence along with its context. No antigen is known for it. These data originate in a study of vaccination and CD4 T cells after COVID-19. About the study: Each of the control cultures got a CEFX pool, an HIV-1 Nef pool, or no peptide.

The study sequenced cultured CD4+ T cell DNA using the Oncomine TCR Beta short-read assay. TCRdb passed the PCR reads through MiXCR, listing each CDR3 protein once. This sample has 5,100 or so distinct CDR3 sequences, with roughly three fifths found just once. Treatment noted: approximately 9-day PBMC culture with coronavirus spike peptide pools or control peptides (ViraFEST assay). Gathering of the CD4+ T cells, from the unexposed donor, took place before the COVID-19 pandemic (2011-2018). For ViraFEST, peptide pools expanded antigen-specific T cells, after which the TCRs were sequenced. The germline gives CDR1 MNHNS, CDR2 SASEGT. This CDR3 is built from 14 residues. The V segment lost 6 bases and the J segment 6 bases; nucleotides outside the gene matches: 5.

The source material was CD4+ T cells from blood, cultured in vitro. The clonotype originates from a human donor in good health. The chain is built from TRBV6-1 and TRBJ2-3; 11 positions agree with TRBD2. The CDR3 coding sequence is TGTGCCAGCAGATCGGGACTAGCGGTTGATACGCAGTATTTT. It translates to CASRSGLAVDTQYF.